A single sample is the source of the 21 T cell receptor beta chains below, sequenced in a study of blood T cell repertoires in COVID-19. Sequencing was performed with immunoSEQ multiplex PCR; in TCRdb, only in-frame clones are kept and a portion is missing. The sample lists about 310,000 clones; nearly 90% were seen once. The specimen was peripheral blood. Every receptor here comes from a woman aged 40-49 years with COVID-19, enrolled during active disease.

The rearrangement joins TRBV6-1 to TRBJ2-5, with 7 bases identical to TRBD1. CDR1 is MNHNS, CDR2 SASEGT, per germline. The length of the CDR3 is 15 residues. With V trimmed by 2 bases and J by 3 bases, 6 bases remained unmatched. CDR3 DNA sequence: TGTGCCAGCAGTGAACGCCCGACAGGGAAAGAGACCCAGTACTTC. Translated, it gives CASSERPTGKETQYF.

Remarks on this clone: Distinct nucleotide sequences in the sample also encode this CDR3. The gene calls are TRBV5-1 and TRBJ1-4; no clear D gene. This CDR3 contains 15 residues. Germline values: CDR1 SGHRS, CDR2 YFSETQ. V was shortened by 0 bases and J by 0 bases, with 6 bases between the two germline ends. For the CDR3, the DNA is TGCGCCAGCAGCTTGGGGGCCGCAACTAATGAAAAACTGTTTTTT. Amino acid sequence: CASSLGAATNEKLFF.

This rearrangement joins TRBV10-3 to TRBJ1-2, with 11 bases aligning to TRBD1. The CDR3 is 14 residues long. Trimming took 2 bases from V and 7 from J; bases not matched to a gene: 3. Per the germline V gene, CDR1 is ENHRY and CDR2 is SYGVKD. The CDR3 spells CAISEGQGAAGYTF. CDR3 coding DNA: TGTGCCATCAGTGAGGGACAGGGGGCCGCTGGCTACACCTTC.

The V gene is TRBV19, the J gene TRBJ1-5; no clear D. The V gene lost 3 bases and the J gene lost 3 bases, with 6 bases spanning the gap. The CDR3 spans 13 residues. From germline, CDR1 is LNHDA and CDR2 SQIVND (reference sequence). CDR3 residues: CASSITYNQPQHF. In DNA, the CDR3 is TGTGCCAGTAGTATTACATACAATCAGCCCCAGCATTTT.

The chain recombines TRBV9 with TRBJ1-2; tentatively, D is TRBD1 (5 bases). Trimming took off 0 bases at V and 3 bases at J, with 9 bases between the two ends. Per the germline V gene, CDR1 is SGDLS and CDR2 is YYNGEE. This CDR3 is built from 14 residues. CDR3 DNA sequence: TGTGCCAGCAGCGTAGATCGGACATACTATGGCTACACCTTC. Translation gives CASSVDRTYYGYTF.

CDR3 bases: TGTGCCAGTAGTATCGGGACTCAGGGCGGCTACACCTTC. The encoded protein is CASSIGTQGGYTF. V is TRBV19 and J is TRBJ1-2, with D perhaps matching TRBD1 (5 bases). The CDR3 is 13 amino acids. The V end was cut by 3 bases, the J end by 8 bases, with 13 bases between. Looked up from germline, CDR1 is LNHDA and CDR2 is SQIVND (reference sequence).

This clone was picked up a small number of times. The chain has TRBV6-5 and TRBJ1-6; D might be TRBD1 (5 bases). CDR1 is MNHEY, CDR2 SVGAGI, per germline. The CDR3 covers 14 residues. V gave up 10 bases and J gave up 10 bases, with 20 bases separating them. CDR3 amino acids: CATLTSLTGSPLHF. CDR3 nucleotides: TGTGCCACCCTGACATCCCTCACAGGCTCACCCCTCCACTTT.

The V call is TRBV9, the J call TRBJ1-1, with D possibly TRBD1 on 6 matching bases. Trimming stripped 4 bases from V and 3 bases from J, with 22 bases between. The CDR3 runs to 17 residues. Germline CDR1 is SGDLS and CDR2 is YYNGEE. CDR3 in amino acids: CASSLRTDRTGHTEAFF. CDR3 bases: TGTGCCAGCAGCCTTCGGACAGATAGGACTGGACACACTGAAGCTTTCTTT.

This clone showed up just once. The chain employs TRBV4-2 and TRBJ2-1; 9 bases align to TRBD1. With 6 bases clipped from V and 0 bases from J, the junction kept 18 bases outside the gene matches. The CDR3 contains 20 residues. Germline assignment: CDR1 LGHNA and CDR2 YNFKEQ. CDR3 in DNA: TGTGCCAGCAGAGGCTCCTACCGGGACAGGGAACAATTCTCCTACAATGAGCAGTTCTTC. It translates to CASRGSYRDREQFSYNEQFF.

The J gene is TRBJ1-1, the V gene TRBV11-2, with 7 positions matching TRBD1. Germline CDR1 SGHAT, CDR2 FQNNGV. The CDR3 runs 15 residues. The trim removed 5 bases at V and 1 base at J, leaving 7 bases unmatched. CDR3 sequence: CASSPGGTSNTEAFF. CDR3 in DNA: TGTGCCAGCAGCCCAGGGGGGACGTCGAACACTGAAGCTTTCTTT.

The CDR3 here is CASSTTGWGEKLFF. The CDR3 nucleotides read TGTGCCAGCAGTACCACAGGGTGGGGTGAAAAACTGTTTTTT. The chain carries TRBV28 and TRBJ1-4; maybe TRBD1 (6 bases). The CDR3 spans 14 residues. The germline V gene encodes CDR1 MDHEN and CDR2 SYDVKM. V gave up 5 bases and J gave up 7 bases, with 14 bases separating them.

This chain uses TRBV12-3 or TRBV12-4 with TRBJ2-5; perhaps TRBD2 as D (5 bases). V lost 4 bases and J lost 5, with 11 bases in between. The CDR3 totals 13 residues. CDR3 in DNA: TGTGCCAGCAGTTCGACTAAGCGGGAGACCCAGTACTTC. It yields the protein CASSSTKRETQYF.

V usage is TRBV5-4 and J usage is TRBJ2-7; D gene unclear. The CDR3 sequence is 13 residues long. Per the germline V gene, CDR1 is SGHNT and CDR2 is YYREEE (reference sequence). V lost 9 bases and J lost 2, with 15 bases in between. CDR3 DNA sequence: TGTGCCACCAGATCCGTACAAACCTACGAGCAGTACTTC. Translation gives CATRSVQTYEQYF.

In DNA form, the CDR3 reads TGTGCCAGCAGCCAGACTAGCGGGGGGACCTACTTTGACCAGTACTTC. The encoded protein is CASSQTSGGTYFDQYF. The rearrangement links TRBV7-6 to TRBJ2-5, with 13 nucleotides matching TRBD2. The CDR3 sequence is 16 residues long. In germline, CDR1 is SGHVS, CDR2 FNYEAQ. The V segment lost 5 bases and the J segment 10 bases; nucleotides outside the gene matches: 13.

The CDR3 spells CASQVGDRQFF. The CDR3 DNA is TGTGCCAGCCAGGTTGGTGACCGGCAGTTCTTC. The chain joins TRBV19 to TRBJ2-1; no firm D call. The CDR3 length is 11 residues. Trimming removed 9 bases from V and 12 bases from J, with 15 bases in between. In germline, CDR1 is LNHDA, CDR2 SQIVND (reference sequence).

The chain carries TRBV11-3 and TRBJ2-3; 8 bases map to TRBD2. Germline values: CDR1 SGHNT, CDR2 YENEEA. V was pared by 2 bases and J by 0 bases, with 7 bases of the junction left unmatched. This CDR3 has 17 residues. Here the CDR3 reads CASSLTSGVASTDTQYF. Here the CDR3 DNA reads TGTGCCAGCAGCTTAACTAGCGGAGTCGCTAGCACAGATACGCAGTATTTT.

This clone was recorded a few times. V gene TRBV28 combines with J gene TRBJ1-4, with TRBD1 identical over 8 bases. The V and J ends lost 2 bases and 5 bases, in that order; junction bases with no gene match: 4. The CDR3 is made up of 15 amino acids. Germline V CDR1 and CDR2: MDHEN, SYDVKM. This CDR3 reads CASSLLGTGNEKLFF. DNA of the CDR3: TGTGCCAGCAGTTTACTAGGGACAGGCAATGAAAAACTGTTTTTT.

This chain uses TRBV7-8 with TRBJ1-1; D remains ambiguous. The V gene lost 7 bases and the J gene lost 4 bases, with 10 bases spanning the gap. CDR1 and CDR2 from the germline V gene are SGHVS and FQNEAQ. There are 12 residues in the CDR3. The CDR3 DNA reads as TGTGCCAGCACGGACTGGAGCACTGAAGCTTTCTTT. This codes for CASTDWSTEAFF. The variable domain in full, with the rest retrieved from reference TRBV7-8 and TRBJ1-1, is GAGVSQSPRYKVAKRGQDVALRCDPISGHVSLFWYQQALGQGPEFLTYFQNEAQLDKSGLPSDRFFAERPEGSVSTLKIQRTQQEDSAVYLCASTDWSTEAFFGQGTRLTVV.

Written as DNA, the CDR3 is TGTGCCAGCAGTTATGGGGCGGTACACAGCACAGATACGCAGTATTTT. It translates to CASSYGAVHSTDTQYF. The genes are TRBV6-2 or TRBV6-3 and TRBJ2-3; maybe TRBD1 (5 bases). This CDR3 contains 16 residues. Trimming cost V 3 bases and J 0 bases, with 13 bases left between them. Per germline, CDR1 MNHEY and CDR2 SVGEGT.

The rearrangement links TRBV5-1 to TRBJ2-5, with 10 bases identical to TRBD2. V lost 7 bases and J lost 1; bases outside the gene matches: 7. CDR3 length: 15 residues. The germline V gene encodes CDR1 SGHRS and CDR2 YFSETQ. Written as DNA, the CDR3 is TGCGCCAGCCGCTCCCGGACTAGCGGCCAAGAGACCCAGTACTTC. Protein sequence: CASRSRTSGQETQYF.

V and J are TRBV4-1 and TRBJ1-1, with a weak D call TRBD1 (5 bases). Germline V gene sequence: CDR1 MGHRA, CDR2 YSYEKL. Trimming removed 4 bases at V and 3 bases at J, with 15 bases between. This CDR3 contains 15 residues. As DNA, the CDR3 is TGCGCCAGCAGCCTTGTCGGCAGGGAATACACTGAAGCTTTCTTT. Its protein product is CASSLVGREYTEAFF.